The present T cell receptor beta chain was sequenced within a study of blood T cell repertoires in COVID-19. The wider study: Sample material is recorded as cDNA or gDNA derived from T cells, B-cell-depleted T cells, or PBMCs.

Those enrolled in Seattle joined during active infection and were followed longitudinally afterward. Using immunoSEQ multiplex PCR, the repertoire was profiled, and TCRdb retains in-frame clones only, with some absent. The data hold around 94,000 clones, with 87% observed a single time. The CDR3 extends over 14 amino acids. The germline gives CDR1 SEHNR, CDR2 FQNEAQ (reference sequence). Between the trimmed V and J ends, which lost 3 bases and 1 base, there was a span of 9 bases. The clonotype originates from a woman in her forties or fifties with COVID-19, enrolled during active disease. The sequencing sample was made of peripheral blood. This chain joins TRBV7-9 and TRBJ1-2, with D hard to call. The DNA for the CDR3 is TGTGCCAGCAGCTTGCGGGGAGGTAACTATGGCTACACCTTC. It is translated as CASSLRGGNYGYTF.